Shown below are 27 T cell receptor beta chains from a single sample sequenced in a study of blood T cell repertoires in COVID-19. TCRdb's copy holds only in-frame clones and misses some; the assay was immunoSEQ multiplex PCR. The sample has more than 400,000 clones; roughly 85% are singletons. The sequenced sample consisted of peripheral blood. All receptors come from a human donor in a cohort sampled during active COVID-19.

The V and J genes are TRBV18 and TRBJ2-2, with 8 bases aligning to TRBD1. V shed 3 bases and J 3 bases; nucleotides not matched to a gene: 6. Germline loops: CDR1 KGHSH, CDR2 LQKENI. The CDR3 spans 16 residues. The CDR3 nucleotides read TGTGCCAGCTCACCCCAAGGGACAGGAGACACCGGGGAGCTGTTTTTT. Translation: CASSPQGTGDTGELFF.

The CDR3 region is CASSLGYATGKTQYF. The CDR3 nucleotides read TGTGCCAGCAGCTTAGGATACGCCACAGGGAAGACCCAGTACTTC. This chain links TRBV7-2 with TRBJ2-5; D is possibly TRBD1 (6 bases). Germline V CDR1 and CDR2: SGHTA, FQGNSA. This CDR3 contains 15 residues. Trimming took off 1 base at V and 6 bases at J, with 15 bases between the two ends. The full variable domain, in which reference TRBV7-2 and TRBJ2-5 provide the parts outside the CDR3, is GAGVSQSPSNKVTEKGKDVELRCDPISGHTALYWYRQSLGQGLEFLIYFQGNSAPDKSGLPSDRFSAERTGGSVSTLTIQRTQQEDSAVYLCASSLGYATGKTQYFGPGTRLLVL.

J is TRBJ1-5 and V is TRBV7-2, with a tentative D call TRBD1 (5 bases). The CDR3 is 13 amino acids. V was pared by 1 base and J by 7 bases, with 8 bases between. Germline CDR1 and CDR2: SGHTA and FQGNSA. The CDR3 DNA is TGTGCCAGCAGCTTAGGGGGCCGACAGCCCCAGCATTTT. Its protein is CASSLGGRQPQHF.

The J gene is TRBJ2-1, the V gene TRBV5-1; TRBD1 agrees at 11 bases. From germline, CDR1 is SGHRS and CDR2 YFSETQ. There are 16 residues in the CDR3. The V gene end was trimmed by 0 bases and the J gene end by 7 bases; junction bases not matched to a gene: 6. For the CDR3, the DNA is TGCGCCAGCAGCTTGGCCGGACAGGGGGCTGAGAATGAGCAGTTCTTC. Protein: CASSLAGQGAENEQFF.

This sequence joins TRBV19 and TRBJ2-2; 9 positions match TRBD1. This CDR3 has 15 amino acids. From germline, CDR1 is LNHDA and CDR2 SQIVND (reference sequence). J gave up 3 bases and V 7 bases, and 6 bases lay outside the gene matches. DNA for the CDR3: TGTGCCAGTATCTCACAGGGGGCTTACACCGGGGAGCTGTTTTTT. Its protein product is CASISQGAYTGELFF.

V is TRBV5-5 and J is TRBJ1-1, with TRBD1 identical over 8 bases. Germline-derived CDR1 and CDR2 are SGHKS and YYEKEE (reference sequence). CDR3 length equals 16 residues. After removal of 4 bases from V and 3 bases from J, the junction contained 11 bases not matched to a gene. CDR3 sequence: CASSPRTGTPDTEAFF. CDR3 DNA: TGTGCCAGCAGCCCGCGGACAGGGACCCCGGACACTGAAGCTTTCTTT.

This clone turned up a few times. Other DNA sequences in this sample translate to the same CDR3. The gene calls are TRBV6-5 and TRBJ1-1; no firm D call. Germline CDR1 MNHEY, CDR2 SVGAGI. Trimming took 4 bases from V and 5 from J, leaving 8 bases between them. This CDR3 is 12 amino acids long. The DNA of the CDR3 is TGTGCCAGCAGTTTCGGAGATACTGAAGCTTTCTTT. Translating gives CASSFGDTEAFF.

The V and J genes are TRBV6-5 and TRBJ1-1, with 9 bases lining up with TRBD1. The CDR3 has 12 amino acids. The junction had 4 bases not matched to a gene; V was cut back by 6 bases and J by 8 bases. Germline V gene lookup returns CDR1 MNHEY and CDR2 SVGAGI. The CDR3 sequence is CASSVGTGEAFF. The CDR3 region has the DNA TGTGCCAGCAGCGTAGGGACAGGGGAAGCTTTCTTT.

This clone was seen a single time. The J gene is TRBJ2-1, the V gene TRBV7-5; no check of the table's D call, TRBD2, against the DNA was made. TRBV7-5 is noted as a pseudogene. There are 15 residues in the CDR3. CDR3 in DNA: TGTGCCAGAAGCTTCACTAGCGGGAGACATACTGAGCAGTTCTTC. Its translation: CARSFTSGRHTEQFF.

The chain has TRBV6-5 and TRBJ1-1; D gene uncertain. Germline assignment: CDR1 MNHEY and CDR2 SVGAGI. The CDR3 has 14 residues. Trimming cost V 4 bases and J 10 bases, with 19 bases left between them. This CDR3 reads CASSSSLGAGGAFF. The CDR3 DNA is TGTGCCAGCAGTTCCTCCCTCGGAGCCGGCGGAGCTTTCTTT.

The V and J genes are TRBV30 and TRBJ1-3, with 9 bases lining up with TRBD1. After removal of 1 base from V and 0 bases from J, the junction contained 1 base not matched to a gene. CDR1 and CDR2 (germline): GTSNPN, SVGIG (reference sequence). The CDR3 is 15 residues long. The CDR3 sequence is CAWSADRGSGNTIYF. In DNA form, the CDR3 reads TGTGCCTGGAGTGCGGACAGGGGCTCTGGAAACACCATATATTTT.

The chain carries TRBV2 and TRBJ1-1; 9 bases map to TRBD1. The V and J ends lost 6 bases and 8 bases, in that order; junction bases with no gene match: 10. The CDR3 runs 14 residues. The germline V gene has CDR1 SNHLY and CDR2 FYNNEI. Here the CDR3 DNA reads TGTGCCAGCAGCCCGACAGGGGGGACTCCCGAAGCTTTCTTT. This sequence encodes CASSPTGGTPEAFF. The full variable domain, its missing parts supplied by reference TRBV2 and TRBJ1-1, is EPEVTQTPSHQVTQMGQEVILRCVPISNHLYFYWYRQILGQKVEFLVSFYNNEISEKSEIFDDQFSVERPDGSNFTLKIRSTKLEDSAMYFCASSPTGGTPEAFFGQGTRLTVV.

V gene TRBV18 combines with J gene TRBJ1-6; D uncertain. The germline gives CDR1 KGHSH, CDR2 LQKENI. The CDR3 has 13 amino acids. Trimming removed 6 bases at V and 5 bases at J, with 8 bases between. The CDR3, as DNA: TGTGCCAGCTCGGGAGGCAATAATTCACCCCTCCACTTT. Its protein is CASSGGNNSPLHF.

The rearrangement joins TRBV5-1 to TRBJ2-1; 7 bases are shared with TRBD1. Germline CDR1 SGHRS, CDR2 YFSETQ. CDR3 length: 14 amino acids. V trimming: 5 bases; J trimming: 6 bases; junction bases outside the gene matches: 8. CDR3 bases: TGCGCCAGCAGTGGAAGACAGGGCTTCAATGAGCAGTTCTTC. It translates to CASSGRQGFNEQFF.

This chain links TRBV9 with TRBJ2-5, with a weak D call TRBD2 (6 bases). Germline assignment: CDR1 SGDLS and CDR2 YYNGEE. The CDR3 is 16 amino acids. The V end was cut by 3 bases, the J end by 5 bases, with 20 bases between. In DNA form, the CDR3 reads TGTGCCAGCAGCGCCTCCGGGGGTAGCGGCGGGGAGACCCAGTACTTC. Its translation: CASSASGGSGGETQYF. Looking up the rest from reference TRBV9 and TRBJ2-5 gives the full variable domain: DSGVTQTPKHLITATGQRVTLRCSPRSGDLSVYWYQQSLDQGLQFLIQYYNGEERAKGNILERFSAQQFPDLHSELNLSSLELGDSALYFCASSASGGSGGETQYFGPGTRLLVL.

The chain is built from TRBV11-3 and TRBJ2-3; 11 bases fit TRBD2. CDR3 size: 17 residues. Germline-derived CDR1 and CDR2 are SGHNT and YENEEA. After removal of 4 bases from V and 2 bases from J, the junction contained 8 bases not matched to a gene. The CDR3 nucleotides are TGTGCCAGCAGCTCCGGACTAGCGGGCAGGCACACAGATACGCAGTATTTT. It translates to CASSSGLAGRHTDTQYF.

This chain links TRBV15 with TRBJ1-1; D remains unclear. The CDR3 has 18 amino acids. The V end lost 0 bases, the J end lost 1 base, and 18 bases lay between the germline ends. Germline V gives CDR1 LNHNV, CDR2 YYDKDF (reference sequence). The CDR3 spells CATSRDIGGVQWNTEAFF. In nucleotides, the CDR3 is TGTGCCACCAGCAGAGATATCGGCGGGGTGCAGTGGAACACTGAAGCTTTCTTT.

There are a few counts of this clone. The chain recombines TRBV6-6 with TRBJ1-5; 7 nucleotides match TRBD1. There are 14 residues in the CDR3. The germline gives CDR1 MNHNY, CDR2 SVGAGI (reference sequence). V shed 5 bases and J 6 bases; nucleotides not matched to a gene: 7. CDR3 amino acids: CASSAQGRLQPQHF. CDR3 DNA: TGTGCCAGCAGTGCACAGGGGCGCCTTCAGCCCCAGCATTTT.

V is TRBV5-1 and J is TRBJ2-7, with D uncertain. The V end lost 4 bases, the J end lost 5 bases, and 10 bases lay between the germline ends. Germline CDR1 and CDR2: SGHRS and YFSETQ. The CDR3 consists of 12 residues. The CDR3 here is CASSAVQDEQYF. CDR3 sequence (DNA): TGCGCCAGCAGCGCCGTGCAGGACGAGCAGTACTTC. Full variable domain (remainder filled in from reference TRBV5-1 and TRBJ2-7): KAGVTQTPRYLIKTRGQQVTLSCSPISGHRSVSWYQQTPGQGLQFLFEYFSETQRNKGNFPGRFSGRQFSNSRSEMNVSTLELGDSALYLCASSAVQDEQYFGPGTRLTVT.

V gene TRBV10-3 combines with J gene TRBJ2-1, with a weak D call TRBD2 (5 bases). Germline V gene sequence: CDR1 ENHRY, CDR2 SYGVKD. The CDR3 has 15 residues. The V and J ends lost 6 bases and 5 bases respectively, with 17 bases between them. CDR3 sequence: CAISGSRRRDNEQFF. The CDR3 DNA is TGTGCCATCAGCGGAAGCAGGAGGCGGGACAATGAGCAGTTCTTC.

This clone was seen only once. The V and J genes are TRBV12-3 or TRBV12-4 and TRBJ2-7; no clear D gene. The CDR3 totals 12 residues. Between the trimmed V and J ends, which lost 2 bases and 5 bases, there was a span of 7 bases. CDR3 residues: CASSLLGDEQYF. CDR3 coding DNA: TGTGCCAGCAGTTTATTAGGAGACGAGCAGTACTTC.

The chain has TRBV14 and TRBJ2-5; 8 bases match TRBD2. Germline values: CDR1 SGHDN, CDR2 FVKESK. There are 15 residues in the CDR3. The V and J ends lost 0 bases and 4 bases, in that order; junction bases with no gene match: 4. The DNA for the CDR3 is TGTGCCAGCAGCCAAGAGCTGGCGGGAGGAGAGACCCAGTACTTC. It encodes CASSQELAGGETQYF.

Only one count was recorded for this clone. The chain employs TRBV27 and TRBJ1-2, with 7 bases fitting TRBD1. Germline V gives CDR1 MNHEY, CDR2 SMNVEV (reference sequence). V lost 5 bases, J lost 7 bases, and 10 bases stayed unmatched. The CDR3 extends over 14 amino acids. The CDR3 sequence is CASSKTGFGGGYTF. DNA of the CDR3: TGTGCCAGCAGTAAGACAGGGTTTGGAGGTGGCTACACCTTC.

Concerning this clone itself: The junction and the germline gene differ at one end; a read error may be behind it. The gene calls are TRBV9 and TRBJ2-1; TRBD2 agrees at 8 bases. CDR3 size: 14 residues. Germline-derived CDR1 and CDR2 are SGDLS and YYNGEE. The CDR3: CASSERTSYDEQFF. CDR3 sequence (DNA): TGTGCCAGCAGCGAAAGGACTAGCTACGATGAGCAGTTCTTC.

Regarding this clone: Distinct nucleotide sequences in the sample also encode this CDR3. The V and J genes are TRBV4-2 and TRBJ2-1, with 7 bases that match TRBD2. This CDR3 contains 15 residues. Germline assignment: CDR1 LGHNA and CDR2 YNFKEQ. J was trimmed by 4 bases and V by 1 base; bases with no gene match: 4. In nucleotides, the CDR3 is TGTGCCAGCAGCCAAGCCGAGCGGGAATACAATGAGCAGTTCTTC. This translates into CASSQAEREYNEQFF.

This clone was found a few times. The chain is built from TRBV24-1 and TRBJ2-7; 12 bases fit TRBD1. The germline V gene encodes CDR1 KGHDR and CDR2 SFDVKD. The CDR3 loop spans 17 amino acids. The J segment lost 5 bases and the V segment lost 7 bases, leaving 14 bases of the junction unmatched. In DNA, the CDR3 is TGTGCCACCAGATCTTCAACCGGGACAGGGGGCCTCGACGAGCAGTACTTC. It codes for CATRSSTGTGGLDEQYF.

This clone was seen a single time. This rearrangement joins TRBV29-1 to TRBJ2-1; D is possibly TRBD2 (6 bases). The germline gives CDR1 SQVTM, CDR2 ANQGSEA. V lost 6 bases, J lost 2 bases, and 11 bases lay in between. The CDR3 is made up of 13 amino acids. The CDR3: CSVSRETYNEQFF. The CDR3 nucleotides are TGCAGCGTGAGTCGGGAGACCTACAATGAGCAGTTCTTC.